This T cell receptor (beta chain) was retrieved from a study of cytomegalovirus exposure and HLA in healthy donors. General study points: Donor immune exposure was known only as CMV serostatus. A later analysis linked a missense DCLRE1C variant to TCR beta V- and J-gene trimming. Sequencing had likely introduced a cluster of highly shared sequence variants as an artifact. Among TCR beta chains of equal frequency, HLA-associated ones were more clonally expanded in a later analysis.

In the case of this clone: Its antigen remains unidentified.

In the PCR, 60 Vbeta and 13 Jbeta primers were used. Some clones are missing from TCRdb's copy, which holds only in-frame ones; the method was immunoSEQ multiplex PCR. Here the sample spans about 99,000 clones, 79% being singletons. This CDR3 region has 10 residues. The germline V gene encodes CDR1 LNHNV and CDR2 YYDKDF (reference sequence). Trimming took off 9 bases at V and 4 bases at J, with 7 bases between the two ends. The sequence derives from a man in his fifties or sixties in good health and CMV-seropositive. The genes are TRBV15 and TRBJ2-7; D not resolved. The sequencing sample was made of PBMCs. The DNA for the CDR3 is TGTGCCACTAAAATGTACGAGCAGTACTTC. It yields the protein CATKMYEQYF.